These T cell receptor beta chains were read from a single sample in a study of human T cells and chemical hapten exposure. TCRdb called the RACE reads again in MiXCR, with one record for every CDR3 protein. The data hold 95,000 or so distinct CDR3 sequences, with about 10% observed a single time. The sequencing here drew on whole blood, taken in connection with sensitization to the hapten diphenylcyclopropenone (DPC). These receptors were obtained from a man in his forties with alopecia areata. Some clones in this sample may be carry-over from other donors' samples. CDR3s include the opening cysteine and the closing phenylalanine or tryptophan. Each record gives: J gene, V gene, clone size, D gene, CDR3 protein, CDR3 DNA. A D gene is named only where the DNA matches it firmly. Clone size, where shown, is once, few, many, or a class for clones that have expanded.

TRBJ2-3 TRBV3-1 few . CASSLLVDQTQYF TGTGCCAGCAGCCTCCTAGTCGACCAAACGCAGTATTTT
TRBJ1-3 TRBV27 few . CASSITGSLAGNTIYF TGTGCCAGCAGTATAACAGGGTCTTTGGCCGGAAACACCATATATTTT
TRBJ2-5 TRBV11-2 few . CASSSGTLKKETQYF TGTGCCAGCAGCTCCGGGACTCTTAAAAAAGAGACCCAGTACTTC
TRBJ1-1 TRBV20-1 . . CSARDQPGGTEAFF TGCAGTGCTAGAGATCAGCCGGGAGGGACTGAAGCTTTCTTT
TRBJ1-4 TRBV7-2 many . CASSTEAGAREKLFF TGTGCCAGCAGCACAGAGGCAGGAGCTCGAGAAAAACTGTTTTTT
TRBJ2-4 TRBV28 few TRBD2 CASSFLAVTNIQYF TGTGCCAGCAGTTTTCTAGCGGTGACAAACATTCAGTACTTC
TRBJ2-7 TRBV20-1 . . CSARVLAQSSYEQYF TGCAGTGCTAGAGTACTAGCACAGAGCTCCTACGAGCAGTACTTC
TRBJ2-1 TRBV27 . . CASNQAPVSTLHTHNEQFF TGTGCCAGCAATCAAGCTCCGGTGTCTACTCTCCACACACACAATGAGCAGTTCTTC
TRBJ1-4 TRBV7-2 few . CASSLNQGREKLFF TGTGCCAGCAGCTTAAACCAAGGACGGGAAAAACTGTTTTTT
TRBJ1-3 TRBV4-3 . TRBD1 CASSQDRGPGNTIYF TGCGCCAGCAGCCAAGACAGGGGGCCTGGAAACACCATATATTTT
TRBJ2-5 TRBV28 . . CASKVGGAQETQYF TGTGCCAGCAAAGTAGGTGGGGCCCAAGAGACCCAGTACTTC
TRBJ2-6 TRBV2 . . CASSESGVGANVLTF TGTGCCAGCAGTGAATCAGGGGTCGGGGCCAACGTCCTGACTTTC
TRBJ2-3 TRBV6-5 few TRBD1 CASSRGTGGTDTQYF TGTGCCAGCAGTCGGGGGACAGGGGGTACAGATACGCAGTATTTT
TRBJ1-1 TRBV27 few . CASSLYPGTEAFF TGTGCCAGCAGTTTATATCCTGGCACTGAAGCTTTCTTT
TRBJ2-2 TRBV9 . . CASSVAPASNTGELFF TGTGCCAGCAGCGTAGCTCCAGCGTCTAACACCGGGGAGCTGTTTTTT
TRBJ1-1 TRBV6-2/TRBV6-3 few TRBD1 CASRGTGGEAFF TGTGCCAGCAGGGGGACAGGGGGCGAGGCTTTCTTT
TRBJ2-7 TRBV7-8 few . CASSGWGTTYEQYF TGTGCCAGCTCCGGTTGGGGAACAACCTACGAGCAGTACTTC
TRBJ1-5 TRBV24-1 few . CATGSPGNQPQHF TGTGCCACGGGGTCCCCCGGGAATCAGCCCCAGCATTTT
TRBJ1-1 TRBV27 . . CASGDRTSSEAFF TGTGCCAGCGGTGACCGAACTTCCTCTGAAGCTTTCTTT
TRBJ2-5 TRBV4-1 few . CASSQDEADQETQYF TGCGCCAGCAGCCAAGATGAGGCAGACCAAGAGACCCAGTACTTC
TRBJ2-5 TRBV20-1 many . CSAREGGPETQYF TGCAGTGCTAGGGAAGGCGGGCCAGAGACCCAGTACTTC
TRBJ2-3 TRBV7-9 many . CASSLTGRADTQYF TGTGCCAGCAGCCTTACGGGAAGGGCAGATACGCAGTATTTT
TRBJ1-2 TRBV12-3/TRBV12-4 . . CASSLVANPANYGYTF TGTGCCAGCAGTTTGGTCGCGAATCCAGCTAACTATGGCTACACCTTC
TRBJ2-7 TRBV29-1 few . CSVVLGYEQYF TGCAGCGTTGTCCTGGGGTACGAGCAGTACTTC
TRBJ1-2 TRBV24-1 many TRBD1 CAIQQGNYGYTF TGTGCCATTCAACAGGGGAACTATGGCTACACCTTC
TRBJ1-1 TRBV20-1 many . CSARDSPGDTEAFF TGCAGTGCTAGAGATAGCCCGGGGGACACTGAAGCTTTCTTT
TRBJ2-1 TRBV20-1 . TRBD1 CSAIKTGSYNEQFF TGCAGTGCTATCAAGACAGGGTCCTACAATGAGCAGTTCTTC
TRBJ2-5 TRBV6-5 . . CASSYSNSLKAQYF TGTGCCAGCAGTTACTCGAATAGCTTAAAGGCCCAGTACTTC
TRBJ2-3 TRBV20-1 few . CSALPGSTDTQYF TGCAGTGCCCTGCCGGGGAGCACAGATACGCAGTATTTT
TRBJ1-2 TRBV4-1 . . CASSQGTTGSNYGYTF TGCGCCAGCAGCCAGGGCACTACAGGGTCTAACTATGGCTACACCTTC
TRBJ2-3 TRBV29-1 few . CSVEDFRTDTQYF TGCAGCGTTGAAGATTTTAGGACAGATACGCAGTATTTT
TRBJ1-2 TRBV29-1 few . CSVVWGQGYTF TGCAGCGTTGTGTGGGGCCAGGGCTACACCTTC
TRBJ1-4 TRBV18 few . CASSPRSREKLFF TGTGCCAGCTCACCCAGAAGTCGGGAAAAACTGTTTTTT
TRBJ1-5 TRBV3-1 . TRBD1 CASSLGTGKGSNQPQHF TGTGCCAGCAGCCTCGGGACAGGTAAAGGAAGCAATCAGCCCCAGCATTTT
TRBJ1-5 TRBV6-6 many TRBD1 CASSYSSGGGGQPQHF TGTGCCAGCAGTTACTCGAGTGGAGGGGGCGGGCAGCCCCAGCATTTT
TRBJ2-1 TRBV18 few . CASSPSADYNEQFF TGTGCCAGCTCACCATCGGCAGACTACAATGAGCAGTTCTTC
TRBJ2-1 TRBV29-1 . TRBD2 CSATILAGVGNEQFF TGCAGCGCCACTATCCTAGCGGGAGTCGGCAATGAGCAGTTCTTC
TRBJ1-2 TRBV7-8 . . CASSAGRTNYGYTF TGTGCCAGCAGCGCGGGACGGACTAACTATGGCTACACCTTC
TRBJ1-5 TRBV20-1 many . CSARGPENQPQHF TGCAGTGCTAGAGGTCCGGAAAATCAGCCCCAGCATTTT
TRBJ2-3 TRBV3-1 few TRBD2 CASSQEGTSGTSTDTQYF TGTGCCAGCAGCCAAGAAGGGACTAGCGGGACAAGCACAGATACGCAGTATTTT
TRBJ2-1 TRBV12-3/TRBV12-4 . TRBD2 CASTWTSGTNEQFF TGTGCCAGCACCTGGACTAGCGGTACGAATGAGCAGTTCTTC
TRBJ2-3 TRBV21-1 . . CASSKGDSGITSTDTQYF TGTGCCAGCAGCAAAGGTGATAGCGGGATTACTAGCACAGATACGCAGTATTTT
TRBJ2-5 TRBV30 . TRBD1 CAWTTGQGAQETQYF TGTGCCTGGACCACGGGACAGGGAGCCCAAGAGACCCAGTACTTC
TRBJ2-1 TRBV6-2/TRBV6-3 few TRBD1 CASISLSGQGYNEQFF TGTGCCAGCATTTCTCTATCGGGACAGGGATACAATGAGCAGTTCTTC